This TCR beta chain came from a study of cytomegalovirus exposure and HLA in healthy donors. Study-level points and caveats: What a later analysis showed was that several of the most significant clusters appeared linked to common viral pathogens. Only CMV serostatus was available as immune exposure information. In a later analysis, HLA-associated TCR beta chains were more clonally expanded than equally common others. There were some V segments, including TRBV6-2 and TRBV6-3, excluded as indistinguishable.

Only one count was recorded for this clone. Its specificity is unknown. In the PCR, 60 Vbeta and 13 Jbeta primers were used. Sequencing used immunoSEQ multiplex PCR; TCRdb keeps in-frame clones, though not all of them. The top ten hold approximately 2% of the sample, which has just over 150,000 clones, more than 75% seen once. Germline assignment: CDR1 SEHNR and CDR2 FQNEAQ (reference sequence). Trimming removed 5 bases at V and 1 base at J, with 20 bases between. The CDR3 consists of 17 residues. The material sequenced was PBMCs. This chain links TRBV7-9 with TRBJ1-1; D remains unclear. The receptor was isolated from a man aged 18-30 years in good health and CMV-seropositive. The CDR3 nucleotides are TGTGCCAGCAGCGCCACAGAGTTGGTGCGGGAGAACACTGAAGCTTTCTTT. Its translation: CASSATELVRENTEAFF.